The T cell receptor beta chain described here comes from a study of tumor-infiltrating lymphocytes in primary liver carcinoma. Across the whole study: Samples had roughly 3.5 to 7.13 million productive TCRbeta reads, comparable between tissue types. Overall study results and limits: Tumors had a top-250-clone fraction that was significantly higher than blood (p = 0.039). Merely some 8-25% of top clones spanned all five tumor regions. Tumor region pairs shared more overlap than did tumor-adjacent and tumor-blood pairs.

Reverse transcription of about 500 ng total RNA with a constant-region primer produced TCR beta cDNA. Each TCR beta library was derived from three nested multiplex PCR rounds that employed slightly modified ARM-PCR. TCRdb independently ran MiXCR on the multiplex PCR reads; one entry per CDR3 protein. The profile shows roughly 120,000 distinct CDR3 sequences, less than 80% of them singletons. Each 20-30 mg portion of unsorted bulk tissue served as the source for co-extraction of RNA and DNA. A note on this clonotype: Its antigen remains unidentified. The junction departs from germline at one end; a sequencing error may be responsible.

Sequences were obtained from liver tumor tissue from sampling region 1. Subset meaning: tumor region T1, superior pole. This TCR came from a woman aged 55-75 years with primary liver carcinoma and hepatitis B virus infection.

Here the CDR3 reads CTSSPQSREHYF. The CDR3, as DNA: TGTACCAGCAGTCCCCAGAGCCGCGAGCACTACTTC. The V call is TRBV6-5, the J call TRBJ2-7; D is unresolved. CDR1 is MNHEY, CDR2 SVGAGI, per germline. This CDR3 contains 12 residues.